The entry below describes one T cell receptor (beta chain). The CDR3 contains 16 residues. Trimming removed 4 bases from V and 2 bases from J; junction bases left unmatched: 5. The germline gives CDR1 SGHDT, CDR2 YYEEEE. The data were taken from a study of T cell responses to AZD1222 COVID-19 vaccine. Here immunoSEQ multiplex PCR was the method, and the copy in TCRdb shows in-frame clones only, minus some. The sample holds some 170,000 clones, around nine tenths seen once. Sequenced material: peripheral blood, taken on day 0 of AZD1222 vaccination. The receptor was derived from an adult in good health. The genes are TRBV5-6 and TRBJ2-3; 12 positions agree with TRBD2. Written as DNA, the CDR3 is TGTGCCAGCAGCCTGACTAGCGGGAGAATCACAGATACGCAGTATTTT. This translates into CASSLTSGRITDTQYF.